This T cell receptor (beta chain) was found in a study of PD-L1 blockade in urothelial cancer. Turning to the study itself: Each patient had 0 to 3 earlier chemotherapy regimens. Analyses used blood from 3 weeks (second dose) and 6 weeks after treatment start. The median number of T cells present in blood samples was roughly 130,000.

All patients handed over anywhere from 1 to 8 samples, pretreatment and on-treatment. Repertoires were generated with immunoSEQ multiplex PCR, while TCRdb's copy carries only in-frame clones and drops some. The data show approximately 79,000 clones, with roughly nine tenths seen just once and around 5% held by the top ten. This TCR derives from a woman aged 70 to 79 with urothelial cancer. This specimen was PBMCs, taken around atezolizumab (anti-PD-L1) treatment.

For the CDR3, the DNA is TGCAGCGTTGAAGGTTACGGAGAGACCCAGTACTTC. Translation: CSVEGYGETQYF. The chain recombines TRBV29-1 with TRBJ2-5; no clear D gene. Germline CDR1 reads SQVTM; CDR2 reads ANQGSEA. V lost 1 base and J lost 4, with 7 bases in between. This CDR3 region has 12 residues.